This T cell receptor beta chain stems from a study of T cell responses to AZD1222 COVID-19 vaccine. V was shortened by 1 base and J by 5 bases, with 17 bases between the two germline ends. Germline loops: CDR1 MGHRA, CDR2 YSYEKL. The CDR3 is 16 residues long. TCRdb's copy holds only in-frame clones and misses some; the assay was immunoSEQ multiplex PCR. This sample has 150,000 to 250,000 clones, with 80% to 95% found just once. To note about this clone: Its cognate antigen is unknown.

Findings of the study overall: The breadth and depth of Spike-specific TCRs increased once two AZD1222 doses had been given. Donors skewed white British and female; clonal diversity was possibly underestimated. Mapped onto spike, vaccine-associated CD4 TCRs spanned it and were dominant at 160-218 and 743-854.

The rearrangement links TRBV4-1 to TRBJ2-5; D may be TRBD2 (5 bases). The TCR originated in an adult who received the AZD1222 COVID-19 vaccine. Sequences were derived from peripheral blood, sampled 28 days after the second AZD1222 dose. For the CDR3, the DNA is TGCGCCAGCAGCCAAGGTCCGGACTCTCTCGGGGAGACCCAGTACTTC. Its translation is CASSQGPDSLGETQYF.